One T cell receptor (beta chain) is described in this entry. Assay: immunoSEQ multiplex PCR; the TCRdb copy retains only in-frame clones and omits some. The sample yields more than 300,000 clones, about 85% seen once. The sample comes from a study of Ad26.COV2.S vaccination and SARS-CoV-2 variants. Whole-study context: Ad26.COV2.S was injected intramuscularly once or twice, 56 days apart.

This CDR3 region has 13 residues. Trimming left V 2 bases short and J 5 bases short, with 9 bases between. Looked up from germline, CDR1 is MDHEN and CDR2 is SYDVKM. Treatment indicated: around 19 received Ad26.COV2.S at low or high dose, single or two shots; roughly five received placebo; per-sample allocation not given. Repertoires come from day 63 after the first vaccine or placebo injection. It was an adult aged 18-55 years in Boston who was the donor. Built on an Ad26 vector, the vaccine expressed Wuhan-strain SARS-CoV-2 spike. The receptor's source is a person aged 18-60 years who received the Ad26.COV2.S COVID-19 vaccine or a placebo. The chain combines TRBV28 with TRBJ1-1; no reliable D call. Specimen: peripheral blood, collected in a trial of Ad26.COV2.S vaccine versus placebo. In DNA form, the CDR3 reads TGTGCCAGCAGTTTAACGTTGGGAACTGAAGCTTTCTTT. Residues: CASSLTLGTEAFF.